These 22 T cell receptor beta chains were all obtained from the same sample, sequenced in a study of shared T cell receptors in the human thymus. Sequenced by immunoSEQ multiplex PCR; TCRdb stores in-frame clones only, minus some. The table records about 710,000 clones, around 87% of them present only once. These data were also reused for a study on human thymus T cells.

The sequenced material came from thymocytes. Every receptor here comes from a boy in the first two years of life with a congenital heart defect.

The chain recombines TRBV5-6 with TRBJ1-1; TRBD1 might be the D (5 bases). Germline CDR1 SGHDT, CDR2 YYEEEE. This CDR3 has 15 residues. Trimming cost V 4 bases and J 4 bases, with 17 bases left between them. The CDR3 DNA reads as TGTGCCAGCAGCCATCCGTATGGTACAGGCACTGAAGCTTTCTTT. As protein: CASSHPYGTGTEAFF.

J is TRBJ2-3 and V is TRBV7-8; 8 bases are a match to TRBD2. The ends lost 6 bases at V and 4 bases at J; junction bases unmatched: 12. The CDR3 length is 16 residues. CDR1 and CDR2 (germline): SGHVS, FQNEAQ. CDR3 residues: CASRLEEAGDSDTQYF. In DNA form, the CDR3 reads TGTGCCAGCAGATTGGAAGAAGCGGGAGACTCAGATACGCAGTATTTT.

The chain links TRBV25-1 to TRBJ2-2, with a possible D match to TRBD2 (5 bases). Germline values: CDR1 MGHDK, CDR2 SYGVNS. With 5 bases removed from V and 2 bases from J, the gap between germline ends came to 6 bases. The CDR3 loop spans 13 amino acids. The CDR3 loop is CASSSGNTGELFF. The CDR3, as DNA: TGTGCCAGCAGTAGCGGAAACACCGGGGAGCTGTTTTTT.

This chain connects TRBV30 to TRBJ1-2; D possibly corresponds to TRBD1 (5 bases). From germline, CDR1 is GTSNPN and CDR2 SVGIG (reference sequence). CDR3 length: 17 residues. The V end was cut by 1 base, the J end by 8 bases, with 26 bases between. The CDR3 DNA reads as TGTGCCTGGAGTGACCCACCGGTCGGGGAGGGGAATCGAGGCTACACCTTC. It is translated as CAWSDPPVGEGNRGYTF.

CDR3 in amino acids: CASSGRDREDSGNTIYF. In DNA form, the CDR3 reads TGTGCCAGCAGTGGCCGGGACAGGGAAGACTCTGGAAACACCATATATTTT. The V and J genes are TRBV6-1 and TRBJ1-3, with 9 bases matching TRBD1. Germline CDR1 is MNHNS and CDR2 is SASEGT. The CDR3 is made up of 17 amino acids. V lost 4 bases, J lost 0 bases, and 7 bases stayed unmatched.

Only one count was recorded for this clone. The DNA of the CDR3 is TGCGCCAGCAAGGTGTCGGAGGGAGGGGGGGACATGAACACTGAAGCTTTCTTT. Amino acid sequence: CASKVSEGGGDMNTEAFF. The rearrangement uses TRBV5-1 and TRBJ1-1, with TRBD1 as a possible D gene (6 bases). There are 18 residues in the CDR3. CDR1 is SGHRS, CDR2 YFSETQ, per germline. Trimming pared 6 bases from V and 0 bases from J, leaving 24 bases between.

The chain carries TRBV7-4 and TRBJ2-5; 8 bases agree with TRBD2. The J segment lost 6 bases and the V segment lost 4 bases, leaving 13 bases of the junction unmatched. The CDR3 runs 16 residues. Germline-derived CDR1 and CDR2 are SGHVT and SQSDAQ. DNA of the CDR3: TGTGCCAGCAGCTCCTATCGAACCAGCGGGAGCCAGACCCAGTACTTC. As protein: CASSSYRTSGSQTQYF. Complete variable domain (other parts from reference TRBV7-4 and TRBJ2-5): GAGVSQSPRYKVAKRGRDVALRCDSISGHVTLYWYRQTLGQGSEVLTYSQSDAQRDKSGRPSGRFSAERPERSVSTLKIQRTEQGDSAVYLCASSSYRTSGSQTQYFGPGTRLLVL.

The V and J genes are TRBV9 and TRBJ1-1; D is unresolved. Trimming took 0 bases from V and 2 from J, leaving 11 bases between them. The germline gives CDR1 SGDLS, CDR2 YYNGEE. The CDR3 extends over 15 amino acids. CDR3 amino acids: CASSVGGSGNTEAFF. CDR3 nucleotides: TGTGCCAGCAGCGTAGGAGGGTCGGGAAACACTGAAGCTTTCTTT. Full variable domain (remainder filled in from reference TRBV9 and TRBJ1-1): DSGVTQTPKHLITATGQRVTLRCSPRSGDLSVYWYQQSLDQGLQFLIQYYNGEERAKGNILERFSAQQFPDLHSELNLSSLELGDSALYFCASSVGGSGNTEAFFGQGTRLTVV.

In this sample, this clone turned up once. The chain has TRBV9 and TRBJ2-5, with TRBD1 matching 8 bases. The germline V gene has CDR1 SGDLS and CDR2 YYNGEE. This CDR3 comprises 16 residues. V lost 1 base, J lost 5 bases, and 10 bases stayed unmatched. Here the CDR3 DNA reads TGTGCCAGCAGCGTACCGGACAGGGACGAAGCTGAGACCCAGTACTTC. This gives the protein CASSVPDRDEAETQYF.

A single count supports this clone. The chain has TRBV5-4 and TRBJ2-1; 10 nucleotides match TRBD1. The junction had 10 bases not matched to a gene; V was cut back by 4 bases and J by 15 bases. The CDR3 length is 13 residues. Germline V gene data show CDR1 as SGHNT and CDR2 as YYREEE (reference sequence). The CDR3 nucleotides read TGTGCCAGCAGCAGCGGAGGACAGGGGGGTGGGTTCTTC. Encoded protein: CASSSGGQGGGFF.

The chain joins TRBV30 to TRBJ2-7; perhaps TRBD2 as D (5 bases). Germline V gene lookup returns CDR1 GTSNPN and CDR2 SVGIG (reference sequence). With 0 bases removed from V and 4 bases from J, the gap between germline ends came to 19 bases. This CDR3 region has 16 residues. CDR3 DNA: TGTGCCTGGAGTGTTTCTAGCCGGGTTCTCCAGTACGAGCAGTACTTC. Its translation is CAWSVSSRVLQYEQYF. The complete variable domain, with remaining parts taken from reference TRBV30 and TRBJ2-7, reads SQTIHQWPATLVQPVGSPLSLECTVEGTSNPNLYWYRQAAGRGLQLLFYSVGIGQISSEVPQNLSASRPQDRQFILSSKKLLLSDSGFYLCAWSVSSRVLQYEQYFGPGTRLTVT.

The V gene is TRBV19, the J gene TRBJ2-1; no firm D call. From germline, CDR1 is LNHDA and CDR2 SQIVND (reference sequence). CDR3 size: 11 residues. Trimming shortened V by 2 bases and J by 7 bases, and 3 bases separated the two germline ends. CDR3 DNA sequence: TGTGCCAGTAGTATACCGAATGAGCAGTTCTTC. It is translated as CASSIPNEQFF. The variable domain in full, with the rest retrieved from reference TRBV19 and TRBJ2-1, is DGGITQSPKYLFRKEGQNVTLSCEQNLNHDAMYWYRQDPGQGLRLIYYSQIVNDFQKGDIAEGYSVSREKKESFPLTVTSAQKNPTAFYLCASSIPNEQFFGPGTRLTVL.

The chain couples TRBV19 to TRBJ2-7, with 8 nucleotides matching TRBD2. The germline V gene encodes CDR1 LNHDA and CDR2 SQIVND (reference sequence). CDR3 size: 15 residues. V lost 1 base, J lost 3 bases, and 5 bases stayed unmatched. CDR3 coding DNA: TGTGCCAGTAGTATAGTAGGGACTAGTCACTACGAGCAGTACTTC. This codes for CASSIVGTSHYEQYF.

The chain employs TRBV27 and TRBJ1-4; D is undetermined. Germline V CDR1 and CDR2: MNHEY, SMNVEV (reference sequence). Trimming pared 5 bases from V and 7 bases from J, leaving 14 bases between. CDR3 length equals 14 residues. In nucleotides, the CDR3 is TGTGCCAGCAGTCCTTGGGGAGGTGGTGAAAAACTGTTTTTT. Its protein product is CASSPWGGGEKLFF.

This clone was counted a few times. The gene calls are TRBV14 and TRBJ1-1; no reliable D call. CDR3 length: 12 amino acids. Looked up from germline, CDR1 is SGHDN and CDR2 is FVKESK. With 4 bases removed from V and 2 bases from J, the gap between germline ends came to 5 bases. CDR3 residues: CASSRQNTEAFF. The CDR3 DNA follows: TGTGCCAGCAGCCGTCAAAACACTGAAGCTTTCTTT.

V usage is TRBV6-4 and J usage is TRBJ1-2; D remains ambiguous. The CDR3 length is 11 residues. CDR1 and CDR2 from the germline V gene are MRHNA and SNTAGT. V was cut by 0 bases and J by 8 bases, with 4 bases left in between. The CDR3 DNA reads as TGTGCCAGCAGTGACTCGAGGGGCTACACCTTC. Its translation is CASSDSRGYTF.

The chain couples TRBV7-9 to TRBJ1-2; 8 bases map to TRBD1. CDR1 is SEHNR and CDR2 is FQNEAQ in the germline V gene (reference sequence). This CDR3 is built from 16 residues. The V segment lost 5 bases and the J segment 9 bases; nucleotides outside the gene matches: 17. The chain's CDR3 is CASSPKKRDRLNRYTF. The CDR3 bases are TGTGCCAGCAGCCCTAAGAAGAGGGACAGGCTGAACCGCTACACCTTC. The variable domain in full, with the rest retrieved from reference TRBV7-9 and TRBJ1-2, is DTGVSQNPRHKITKRGQNVTFRCDPISEHNRLYWYRQTLGQGPEFLTYFQNEAQLEKSRLLSDRFSAERPKGSFSTLEIQRTEQGDSAMYLCASSPKKRDRLNRYTFGSGTRLTVV.

Regarding this clone: The sample carries other DNA sequences with the same CDR3. The chain couples TRBV4-3 to TRBJ2-5; tentatively, D is TRBD2 (6 bases). The germline gives CDR1 LGHNA, CDR2 YSLEER. The CDR3 loop spans 17 amino acids. Trimming removed 1 base at V and 0 bases at J, with 15 bases between. CDR3: CASSQGVWRENQETQYF. The CDR3 coding sequence is TGCGCCAGCAGCCAAGGCGTCTGGCGGGAAAACCAAGAGACCCAGTACTTC.

The CDR3 protein is CASSQAETGKETQYF. The CDR3 DNA reads TGTGCCAGCAGCCAAGCCGAGACAGGAAAAGAGACCCAGTACTTC. The rearrangement links TRBV4-2 to TRBJ2-5; a possible D gene is TRBD1 (6 bases). The V gene's germline CDR1 is LGHNA and CDR2 YNFKEQ. The CDR3 sequence is 15 residues long. Between the trimmed V and J ends, which lost 1 base and 3 bases, there was a span of 12 bases.

This clone has just a few counts. The chain is built from TRBV10-3 and TRBJ1-1; 11 bases are a match to TRBD1. Germline CDR1 reads ENHRY; CDR2 reads SYGVKD. The J segment lost 3 bases and the V segment lost 10 bases, leaving 7 bases of the junction unmatched. The CDR3 spans 14 residues. CDR3 loop: CATEDRGQDTEAFF. CDR3 nucleotide sequence: TGTGCCACCGAGGACAGGGGGCAGGACACTGAAGCTTTCTTT.

This rearrangement joins TRBV28 to TRBJ1-4, with D tentatively TRBD1 (5 bases). The ends were cut back, 3 bases at V and 6 bases at J, with 23 bases in the middle. The CDR3 is 18 residues long. CDR1 MDHEN and CDR2 SYDVKM come from the germline V gene. The CDR3 nucleotides are TGTGCCAGCAGTTTGGGGGGTTGTGATCCATGTGGGGATGAAAAACTGTTTTTT. It codes for CASSLGGCDPCGDEKLFF. Looking up the rest from reference TRBV28 and TRBJ1-4 gives the full variable domain: DVKVTQSSRYLVKRTGEKVFLECVQDMDHENMFWYRQDPGLGLRLIYFSYDVKMKEKGDIPEGYSVSREKKERFSLILESASTNQTSMYLCASSLGGCDPCGDEKLFFGSGTQLSVL.

The chain employs TRBV28 and TRBJ2-7; 16 bases align to TRBD2. Germline-derived CDR1 and CDR2 are MDHEN and SYDVKM. This CDR3 has 18 residues. Trimming removed 2 bases from V and 3 bases from J; junction bases left unmatched: 7. The CDR3 DNA sequence: TGTGCCAGCAGTTTAAAGTTTGGGACTAGCGGGGGGGACTACGAGCAGTACTTC. Protein: CASSLKFGTSGGDYEQYF.